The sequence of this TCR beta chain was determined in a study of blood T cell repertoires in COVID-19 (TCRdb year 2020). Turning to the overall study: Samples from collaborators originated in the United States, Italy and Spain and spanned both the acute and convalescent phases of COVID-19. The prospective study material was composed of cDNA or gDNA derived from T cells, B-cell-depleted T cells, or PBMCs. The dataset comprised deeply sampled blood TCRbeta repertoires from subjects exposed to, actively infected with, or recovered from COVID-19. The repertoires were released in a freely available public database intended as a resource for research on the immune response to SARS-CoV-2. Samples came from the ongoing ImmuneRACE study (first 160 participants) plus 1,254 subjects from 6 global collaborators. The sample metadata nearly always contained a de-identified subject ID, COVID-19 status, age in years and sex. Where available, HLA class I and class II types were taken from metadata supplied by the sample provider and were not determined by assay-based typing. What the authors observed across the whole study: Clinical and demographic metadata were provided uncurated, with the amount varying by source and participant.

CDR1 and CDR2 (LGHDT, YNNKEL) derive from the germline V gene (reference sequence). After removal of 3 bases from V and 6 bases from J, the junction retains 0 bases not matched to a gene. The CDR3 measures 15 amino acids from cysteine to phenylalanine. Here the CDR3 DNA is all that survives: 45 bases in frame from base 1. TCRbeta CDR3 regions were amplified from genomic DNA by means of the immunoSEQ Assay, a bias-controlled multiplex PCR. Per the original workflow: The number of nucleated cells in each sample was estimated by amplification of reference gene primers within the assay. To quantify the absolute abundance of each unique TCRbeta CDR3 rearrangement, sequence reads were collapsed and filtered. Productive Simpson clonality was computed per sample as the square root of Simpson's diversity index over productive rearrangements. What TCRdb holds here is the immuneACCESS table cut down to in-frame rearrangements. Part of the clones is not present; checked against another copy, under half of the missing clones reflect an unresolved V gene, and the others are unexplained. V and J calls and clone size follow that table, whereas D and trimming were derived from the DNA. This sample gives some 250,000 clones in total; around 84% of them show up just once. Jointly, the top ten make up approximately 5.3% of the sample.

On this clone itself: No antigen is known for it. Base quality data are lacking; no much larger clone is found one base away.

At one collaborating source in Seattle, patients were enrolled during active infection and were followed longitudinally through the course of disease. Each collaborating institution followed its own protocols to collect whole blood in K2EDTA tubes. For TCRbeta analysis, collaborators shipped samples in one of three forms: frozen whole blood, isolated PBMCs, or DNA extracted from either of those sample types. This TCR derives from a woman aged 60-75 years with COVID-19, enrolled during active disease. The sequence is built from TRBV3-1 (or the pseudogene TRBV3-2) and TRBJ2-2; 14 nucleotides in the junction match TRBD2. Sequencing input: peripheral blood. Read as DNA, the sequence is TGTGCCAGCAGCCAGGGACTAGCGGGAGCCGGGGAGCTGTTTTTT. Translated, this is CASSQGLAGAGELFF.